This is a list of T cell receptor beta chains from one sample in a study of cytomegalovirus exposure and HLA in healthy donors. Profiled with immunoSEQ multiplex PCR; TCRdb holds only in-frame clones, not every one. The data contain about 130,000 clones, approximately 60% of them singletons. Sequenced input: PBMCs. The receptors derive from a human donor in good health. Both conserved end residues are part of each CDR3. A D gene is named only where the DNA matches it firmly. Expanded clones get a size class; other rows say once, few or many, or leave the size out.

v_gene: TRBV5-1; abundance: few; j_gene: TRBJ1-4; d_gene: .; CDR3aa: CASRGQPNEKLFF; CDR3nt: TGCGCCAGTAGAGGACAGCCTAATGAAAAACTGTTTTTT
v_gene: TRBV27; abundance: few; j_gene: TRBJ1-3; d_gene: TRBD1; CDR3aa: CASSSIMAGGRNTIYF; CDR3nt: TGTGCCAGCAGTTCGATCATGGCAGGGGGCAGAAACACCATATATTTT
v_gene: TRBV19; abundance: .; j_gene: TRBJ2-3; d_gene: .; CDR3aa: CASSIDPLGLSTDTQYF; CDR3nt: TGTGCCAGTAGTATAGATCCCCTGGGACTCAGCACAGATACGCAGTATTTT
v_gene: TRBV9; abundance: few; j_gene: TRBJ2-7; d_gene: .; CDR3aa: CASSVDVESEQYF; CDR3nt: TGTGCCAGCAGCGTAGACGTGGAGAGCGAGCAGTACTTC
v_gene: TRBV7-2; abundance: once; j_gene: TRBJ2-7; d_gene: TRBD1; CDR3aa: CASGPGTGFPYEQYF; CDR3nt: TGTGCCAGCGGGCCCGGGACAGGGTTCCCCTACGAGCAGTACTTC
v_gene: TRBV7-3; abundance: .; j_gene: TRBJ2-3; d_gene: TRBD2; CDR3aa: CASSLTSLTSVDTQYF; CDR3nt: TGTGCCAGCAGCTTAACCTCCTTGACTAGCGTCGATACGCAGTATTTT
v_gene: TRBV11-3; abundance: .; j_gene: TRBJ2-2; d_gene: TRBD2; CDR3aa: CASSLELSGGNTGELFF; CDR3nt: TGTGCCAGCAGCTTAGAGTTAAGCGGGGGGAACACCGGGGAGCTGTTTTTT
v_gene: TRBV2; abundance: few; j_gene: TRBJ2-7; d_gene: .; CDR3aa: CASSELSDEQYF; CDR3nt: TGTGCCAGCAGTGAATTGTCAGACGAGCAGTACTTC
v_gene: TRBV6-6; abundance: few; j_gene: TRBJ1-2; d_gene: .; CDR3aa: CASSYAVDGYTF; CDR3nt: TGTGCCAGCAGTTACGCGGTGGATGGCTACACCTTC
v_gene: TRBV19; abundance: .; j_gene: TRBJ2-5; d_gene: TRBD1; CDR3aa: CASSIPGQAGETQYF; CDR3nt: TGTGCCAGTAGTATCCCGGGACAGGCGGGGGAGACCCAGTACTTC
v_gene: TRBV10-3; abundance: .; j_gene: TRBJ1-5; d_gene: TRBD1; CDR3aa: CATHSPDREGDQPQHF; CDR3nt: TGTGCCACACATTCCCCGGACAGGGAAGGGGATCAGCCCCAGCATTTT
v_gene: TRBV5-1; abundance: once; j_gene: TRBJ2-3; d_gene: TRBD2; CDR3aa: CASSLGGSADTQYF; CDR3nt: TGCGCCAGCAGCTTGGGCGGGAGTGCAGATACGCAGTATTTT
v_gene: TRBV11-2; abundance: .; j_gene: TRBJ2-1; d_gene: TRBD1; CDR3aa: CASSPLGAGGRSYNEQFF; CDR3nt: TGTGCCAGCAGCCCATTGGGGGCAGGGGGACGCTCCTACAATGAGCAGTTCTTC
v_gene: TRBV18; abundance: .; j_gene: TRBJ1-4; d_gene: .; CDR3aa: CASSLSTGYEKLFF; CDR3nt: TGTGCCAGCTCCCTGAGTACAGGATACGAAAAACTGTTTTTT
v_gene: TRBV7-9; abundance: once; j_gene: TRBJ2-7; d_gene: TRBD1; CDR3aa: CASSLSSGQLGSYEQYF; CDR3nt: TGTGCCAGCAGCTTATCGTCGGGACAGTTGGGCTCCTACGAGCAGTACTTC
v_gene: TRBV11-2; abundance: few; j_gene: TRBJ2-4; d_gene: .; CDR3aa: CASRPSGRRVNIQYF; CDR3nt: TGTGCCAGCAGACCAAGTGGGAGAAGGGTGAACATTCAGTACTTC
v_gene: TRBV7-2; abundance: few; j_gene: TRBJ2-7; d_gene: .; CDR3aa: CASSPLDTSYYEQYF; CDR3nt: TGTGCCAGCAGCCCATTGGACACCAGCTACTACGAGCAGTACTTC
v_gene: TRBV10-2; abundance: .; j_gene: TRBJ2-7; d_gene: TRBD1; CDR3aa: CASSGTGGYEQYF; CDR3nt: TGCGCCAGCAGTGGGACAGGGGGCTACGAGCAGTACTTC
v_gene: TRBV5-4; abundance: .; j_gene: TRBJ2-7; d_gene: .; CDR3aa: CASSFPSEIYEQYF; CDR3nt: TGTGCCAGCAGCTTTCCCAGCGAGATATACGAGCAGTACTTC
v_gene: TRBV28; abundance: .; j_gene: TRBJ1-1; d_gene: .; CDR3aa: CASSFVGFNTEAFF; CDR3nt: TGTGCCAGCAGTTTTGTGGGCTTCAACACTGAAGCTTTCTTT